These 30 T cell receptor beta chains were sequenced from one sample in a study of T cells in Graves' hyperthyroidism and ophthalmopathy. It was RNA transcripts that yielded the amplified TCR beta CDR3 regions. TCR CDR3 underwent first-round RT-PCR with the HTBI primer set. TCRdb re-derived calls from the multiplex PCR reads in MiXCR, one entry per CDR3 protein. The sample yields 650,000 to 850,000 distinct CDR3 sequences, approximately 18% seen once. Sequenced: blood. Every receptor here comes from a woman aged 50 to 60 with Graves' hyperthyroidism that later progressed to Graves' ophthalmopathy.

The chain employs TRBV6-1 and TRBJ1-5, with D possibly being TRBD1 (5 bases). Looked up from germline, CDR1 is MNHNS and CDR2 is SASEGT. The CDR3 sequence is 16 residues long. Trimming pared 2 bases from V and 3 bases from J, leaving 14 bases between. CDR3 DNA: TGTGCCAGCAGTGAATTAGGAGGGGAGGTCAATCAGCCCCAGCATTTT. It specifies CASSELGGEVNQPQHF.

This clonotype was observed a handful of times. This chain links TRBV3-1 with TRBJ1-6, with a possible D match to TRBD1 (5 bases). Germline assignment: CDR1 LGHDT and CDR2 YNNKEL (reference sequence). The ends were cut back, 1 base at V and 0 bases at J, with 13 bases in the middle. There are 18 residues in the CDR3. Written as DNA, the CDR3 is TGTGCCAGCAGCCAAGTCTGGGGGGAGAGCTCCTATAATTCACCCCTCCACTTT. Its protein product is CASSQVWGESSYNSPLHF.

The table lists this clonotype with a few counts. One end of the junction varies from germline; a read error may be responsible. V usage is TRBV12-3 or TRBV12-4 and J usage is TRBJ1-5, with D hard to call. The length of the CDR3 is 14 residues. The CDR3 loop is CASSLSGSHQPQHF. The CDR3 bases are TGTGCCAGCAGTTTAAGCGGTAGCCATCAGCCCCAGCATTTT.

The V and J genes are TRBV5-6 and TRBJ2-5, with 10 bases aligning to TRBD1. CDR1 SGHDT and CDR2 YYEEEE come from the germline V gene. V lost 0 bases to trimming and J lost 2 bases; unmatched junction nucleotides: 4. The CDR3 has 16 amino acids. For the CDR3, the DNA is TGTGCCAGCAGCTTGGGGAGGACAGGGGGTCAAGAGACCCAGTACTTC. It encodes CASSLGRTGGQETQYF. The full variable domain, with the rest looked up from reference TRBV5-6 and TRBJ2-5, is DAGVTQSPTHLIKTRGQQVTLRCSPKSGHDTVSWYQQALGQGPQFIFQYYEEEERQRGNFPDRFSGHQFPNYSSELNVNALLLGDSALYLCASSLGRTGGQETQYFGPGTRLLVL.

This clonotype was observed a few times. CDR3 in DNA: TGTGCCAGCAGCTTCGGACAGGACCTCTCTGGGGCCAACGTCCTGACTTTC. It encodes CASSFGQDLSGANVLTF. The chain combines TRBV5-6 with TRBJ2-6; the match to TRBD1 covers 7 bases. Germline V gene data show CDR1 as SGHDT and CDR2 as YYEEEE. V was pared by 2 bases and J by 0 bases, with 5 bases of the junction left unmatched. The CDR3 consists of 17 residues.

This clonotype turned up a few times. The DNA is omitted, as the CDR3 cannot be located on it reliably, and the CDR3 follows TCRdb's listing. The V gene is TRBV6-1, the J gene TRBJ2-2. The CDR3 is 17 amino acids long, termini counted. Germline CDR1 MNHNS, CDR2 SASEGT. CDR3 in amino acids: CASSSSPGVRNTGELFF.

This clonotype was picked up many times. The chain combines TRBV2 with TRBJ1-5, with no clear D. Germline values: CDR1 SNHLY, CDR2 FYNNEI. V dropped 0 bases and J dropped 7 bases, with 13 bases sitting between them. This CDR3 has 15 amino acids. The DNA of the CDR3 is TGTGCCAGCAGTGAAGCTATAGGGTACGAACAGCCCCAGCATTTT. Translating it yields CASSEAIGYEQPQHF. The variable domain in full, with the rest retrieved from reference TRBV2 and TRBJ1-5, is EPEVTQTPSHQVTQMGQEVILRCVPISNHLYFYWYRQILGQKVEFLVSFYNNEISEKSEIFDDQFSVERPDGSNFTLKIRSTKLEDSAMYFCASSEAIGYEQPQHFGDGTRLSIL.

This clonotype has a single count. The V call is TRBV5-1, the J call TRBJ2-3; 15 bases align to TRBD2. This CDR3 contains 15 residues. Germline V gene data show CDR1 as SGHRS and CDR2 as YFSETQ. Germline trimming cut 7 bases from V and 5 bases from J; bases unmatched to any gene: 5. The CDR3: CASGPGLAGGDTQYF. CDR3 in DNA: TGCGCCAGCGGCCCGGGACTAGCGGGGGGAGATACGCAGTATTTT.

The sample holds many counts of this clonotype. This chain connects TRBV20-1 to TRBJ2-7, with a possible D match to TRBD2 (6 bases). The CDR3 runs 12 residues. Trimming left V 0 bases short and J 6 bases short, with 9 bases between. Germline V CDR1 and CDR2: DFQATT, SNEGSKA (reference sequence). The CDR3 reads CSAREGGGEQYF. In DNA form, the CDR3 reads TGCAGTGCTAGAGAGGGGGGTGGCGAGCAGTACTTC.

This clonotype was recorded many times. The rearrangement uses TRBV7-3 and TRBJ2-5, with TRBD1 matching 7 bases. CDR1 and CDR2 from the germline V gene are SGHTA and FQGTGA. The CDR3 runs to 13 residues. V dropped 4 bases and J dropped 5; count of bases not matched to a gene: 4. CDR3 protein: CASSSQGMETQYF. The CDR3 DNA sequence: TGTGCCAGCAGCTCACAGGGGATGGAGACCCAGTACTTC.

This clonotype was seen a few times. V is TRBV11-2 and J is TRBJ1-2; D is possibly TRBD1 (5 bases). CDR1 is SGHAT and CDR2 is FQNNGV in the germline V gene. The CDR3 spans 15 residues. Trimming pared 0 bases from V and 4 bases from J, leaving 12 bases between. CDR3: CASSLDRVGGYGYTF. In DNA, the CDR3 is TGTGCCAGCAGCTTAGACCGGGTGGGGGGCTATGGCTACACCTTC.

The V and J genes are TRBV9 and TRBJ1-1, with D unclear. Trimming took off 0 bases at V and 4 bases at J, with 10 bases between the two ends. The CDR3 runs to 14 residues. Germline CDR1 reads SGDLS; CDR2 reads YYNGEE. The CDR3 region has the DNA TGTGCCAGCAGCGTAGCTGGCGGTTCCACTGAAGCTTTCTTT. It codes for CASSVAGGSTEAFF.

This clonotype was counted between two and nine times. The J gene is TRBJ1-5, the V gene TRBV27; tentative D call: TRBD1 (5 bases). The CDR3 consists of 15 residues. CDR1 is MNHEY and CDR2 is SMNVEV in the germline V gene (reference sequence). V was cut by 5 bases and J by 0 bases, with 11 bases left in between. The CDR3 here is CASSPGTASNQPQHF. Here the CDR3 DNA reads TGTGCCAGCAGTCCCGGGACGGCTAGCAATCAGCCCCAGCATTTT.

This clonotype appeared a few times. V is TRBV4-1 and J is TRBJ2-5, with TRBD2 as a possible D gene (6 bases). This CDR3 comprises 15 residues. Germline lookup yields CDR1 MGHRA and CDR2 YSYEKL. V was shortened by 4 bases and J by 5 bases, with 17 bases between the two germline ends. The CDR3 spells CASSPLAEGMETQYF. The CDR3 region has the DNA TGCGCCAGCAGCCCTTTAGCGGAAGGGATGGAGACCCAGTACTTC.

This clonotype was seen a handful of times. This chain uses TRBV6-1 with TRBJ2-2; 7 bases are shared with TRBD1. Germline lookup yields CDR1 MNHNS and CDR2 SASEGT. The J segment lost 1 base and the V segment lost 3 bases, leaving 5 bases of the junction unmatched. This CDR3 spans 16 amino acids. The CDR3 loop is CASSELQGVNTGELFF. DNA for the CDR3: TGTGCCAGCAGTGAGTTGCAGGGGGTGAACACCGGGGAGCTGTTTTTT.

The chain uses TRBV20-1 and TRBJ1-2; D uncertain. The CDR3 is 13 residues long. The V end lost 5 bases, the J end lost 5 bases, and 15 bases lay between the germline ends. Germline-derived CDR1 and CDR2 are DFQATT and SNEGSKA (reference sequence). The CDR3 loop reads CSAQVGPRYGYTF. Here the CDR3 DNA reads TGCAGTGCTCAGGTTGGGCCGAGGTATGGCTACACCTTC.

This clonotype was observed at least ten times. The V gene is TRBV3-1, the J gene TRBJ1-4, with unresolved D. The germline gives CDR1 LGHDT, CDR2 YNNKEL (reference sequence). The CDR3 is 13 residues long. Trimming removed 2 bases at V and 6 bases at J, with 7 bases between. CDR3 DNA sequence: TGTGCCAGCAGCCAAAATCAGGATGAAAAACTGTTTTTT. It encodes CASSQNQDEKLFF.

This clonotype was observed a few times. V usage is TRBV5-1 and J usage is TRBJ1-1; D is uncertain. Germline CDR1 and CDR2: SGHRS and YFSETQ. The CDR3 has 14 residues. V was clipped by 4 bases and J by 0 bases, with 10 bases between them. In nucleotides, the CDR3 is TGCGCCAGCAGCGGAGGACTGATGAACACTGAAGCTTTCTTT. Its protein is CASSGGLMNTEAFF.

This clonotype was observed a handful of times. The chain has TRBV30 and TRBJ1-2; D unresolved. Trimming left V 3 bases short and J 5 bases short, with 7 bases between. Looked up from germline, CDR1 is GTSNPN and CDR2 is SVGIG (reference sequence). This CDR3 spans 11 amino acids. CDR3 nucleotide sequence: TGTGCCTGGAGGATACGGTATGGCTACACCTTC. This sequence encodes CAWRIRYGYTF.

This clonotype occurred many times. The chain carries TRBV18 and TRBJ2-3, with 10 bases fitting TRBD1. V shed 8 bases and J 3 bases; nucleotides not matched to a gene: 8. The V gene's germline CDR1 is KGHSH and CDR2 LQKENI. CDR3 length: 15 residues. DNA of the CDR3: TGTGCCAGCAGCCCCCGGGACAGGGGAACAGATACGCAGTATTTT. It encodes CASSPRDRGTDTQYF.

The sample holds a few counts of this clonotype. V is TRBV11-2 and J is TRBJ1-2; D ambiguous. This CDR3 is 16 amino acids long. Per germline, CDR1 SGHAT and CDR2 FQNNGV. Deletions cut 5 bases from V and 7 bases from J, with 23 bases between. The CDR3: CASSPIGEDLMGGYTF. CDR3 sequence (DNA): TGTGCCAGCAGCCCTATCGGTGAGGATTTAATGGGTGGCTACACCTTC. The entire variable domain, with the rest obtained from reference TRBV11-2 and TRBJ1-2, is as follows: EAGVAQSPRYKIIEKRQSVAFWCNPISGHATLYWYQQILGQGPKLLIQFQNNGVVDDSQLPKDRFSAERLKGVDSTLKIQPAKLEDSAVYLCASSPIGEDLMGGYTFGSGTRLTVV.

This clonotype was observed many times. This chain links TRBV13 with TRBJ2-2, with a possible D match to TRBD1 (6 bases). Germline CDR1 is PRHDT and CDR2 is FYEKMQ (reference sequence). This CDR3 contains 18 residues. Trimming shortened V by 5 bases and J by 4 bases, and 23 bases separated the two germline ends. The CDR3 here is CASSPSVAGDIITGELFF. The CDR3 coding sequence is TGTGCCAGCAGCCCTTCGGTAGCAGGGGACATAATCACCGGGGAGCTGTTTTTT.

In its sample, this clonotype was seen many times. The chain couples TRBV18 to TRBJ1-4; 7 nucleotides align to TRBD1. Unmatched junction bases numbered 3, after V lost 3 bases and J lost 5 bases. CDR3 size: 14 residues. Germline CDR1 and CDR2: KGHSH and LQKENI. The CDR3 spells CASSPDRVNEKLFF. The CDR3 nucleotides are TGTGCCAGCTCACCTGACAGGGTGAATGAAAAACTGTTTTTT. Full variable domain (outside the CDR3, taken from reference TRBV18 and TRBJ1-4): NAGVMQNPRHLVRRRGQEARLRCSPMKGHSHVYWYRQLPEEGLKFMVYLQKENIIDESGMPKERFSAEFPKEGPSILRIQQVVRGDSAAYFCASSPDRVNEKLFFGSGTQLSVL.

The V and J genes are TRBV5-1 and TRBJ1-5; perhaps TRBD1 as D (6 bases). The CDR3 totals 15 residues. Germline CDR1 is SGHRS and CDR2 is YFSETQ. V was trimmed by 7 bases and J by 6 bases, leaving 20 bases between them. The CDR3 loop is CASSVLGGSSQPQHF. The CDR3 bases are TGCGCCAGCTCGGTTTTAGGGGGATCGAGTCAGCCCCAGCATTTT.

This rearrangement joins TRBV19 to TRBJ1-5; D ambiguous. The germline gives CDR1 LNHDA, CDR2 SQIVND (reference sequence). Trimming cost V 6 bases and J 1 base, with 16 bases left between them. The CDR3 has 16 residues. The CDR3 coding sequence is TGTGCCAGTAGCCCACCGGGCCCTACGAGCAATCAGCCCCAGCATTTT. Translation gives CASSPPGPTSNQPQHF.

This clonotype has a count of ten or more. This chain connects TRBV3-1 to TRBJ1-1; D is uncertain. This CDR3 has 14 residues. The V end was cut by 4 bases, the J end by 0 bases, with 9 bases between. Germline assignment: CDR1 LGHDT and CDR2 YNNKEL (reference sequence). The chain's CDR3 is CASSLGLLNTEAFF. The CDR3 DNA reads TGTGCCAGCAGCCTCGGACTTTTGAACACTGAAGCTTTCTTT.

There are a few counts of this clonotype. The chain uses TRBV10-3 and TRBJ1-2; no definite D call. Trimming shortened V by 4 bases and J by 6 bases, and 21 bases separated the two germline ends. CDR3 length equals 16 residues. CDR1 ENHRY and CDR2 SYGVKD come from the germline V gene. CDR3 nucleotide sequence: TGTGCCATCAGTGTCTGGGTGATGTCGGAGGCCCATGGCTACACCTTC. This encodes CAISVWVMSEAHGYTF.

V usage is TRBV7-6 and J usage is TRBJ2-7; TRBD2 matches 8 bases. The CDR3 is made up of 15 amino acids. Germline V gene data show CDR1 as SGHVS and CDR2 as FNYEAQ. J lost 0 bases, V lost 5 bases, and 6 bases had no gene match. The CDR3 here is CASSSGGRSSYEQYF. CDR3 DNA: TGTGCCAGCAGCAGCGGGGGCCGAAGCTCCTACGAGCAGTACTTC.

V and J are TRBV9 and TRBJ2-1; no reliable D call. V was shortened by 1 base and J by 1 base, with 9 bases between the two germline ends. This CDR3 comprises 15 residues. Per germline, CDR1 SGDLS and CDR2 YYNGEE. In DNA, the CDR3 is TGTGCCAGCAGCGTACGGCCGACTTCCTACAATGAGCAGTTCTTC. As protein: CASSVRPTSYNEQFF.

This chain connects TRBV20-1 to TRBJ2-1; 9 bases match TRBD2. Germline CDR1 DFQATT, CDR2 SNEGSKA (reference sequence). There are 16 residues in the CDR3. The V and J ends lost 3 bases and 4 bases, in that order; junction bases with no gene match: 10. CDR3 region: CSASPVPSGVYNEQFF. The CDR3 DNA is TGCAGTGCTAGCCCTGTCCCTAGCGGGGTATACAATGAGCAGTTCTTC.